This TCR beta chain was captured in a study of untreated major depressive disorder. CDR3 length: 14 amino acids. The germline gives CDR1 MDHEN, CDR2 SYDVKM. Trimming cost V 5 bases and J 6 bases, with 15 bases left between them. Overall study results and limits: Depressed patients' CD4+ T cells carried increased TRBV05-01 (Vbeta 5.1) usage versus control CD4+ T cells.

A note on this clone: Antigen: not known.

For sex, age, current smoking status and body mass index, every depressed patient had a pairwise-matched non-depressed control. No major medical conditions, Axis I/II comorbidities, regular medication, or illicit drugs. Assay used: immunoSEQ multiplex PCR; TCRdb lists only in-frame clones, some missing. The sample holds about 20,000 clones, about 87% seen once. What was sequenced was CD4+ T cells from PBMCs. V and J are TRBV28 and TRBJ2-3, with D perhaps TRBD1 or TRBD2 (6 bases each). The receptor comes from a woman in her twenties or thirties in good health. This CDR3 reads CASSPPQGRDTQYF. CDR3 nucleotide sequence: TGTGCCAGCAGTCCACCCCAGGGGAGGGATACGCAGTATTTT.